A selection of T cell receptor beta chains follows, all from one sample in a study of technical replicates of blood from a handful of donors. The method was immunoSEQ multiplex PCR; TCRdb's version includes in-frame clones alone and lacks a portion of them. The sample yields about 74,000 clones, around 95% seen once. The specimen sequenced was T cells isolated from PBMCs. The receptor source for this set is a human donor in good health. The CDR3 runs from the conserved cysteine through the conserved F or W. Fields, in order: clone size, D gene, V gene, J gene, CDR3 protein, CDR3 DNA. D genes are given only for firm matches. Clone size is not always given. Where it is, it says once, few, many or a class for expanded clones.

size: NA
D: NA
V: TRBV13
J: TRBJ1-1
CDR3: CASSLEPGEGMNTEAFF
DNA: TGTGCCAGCAGCTTAGAACCAGGGGAGGGGATGAACACTGAAGCTTTCTTT

size: NA
D: NA
V: TRBV12-2
J: TRBJ2-7
CDR3: CASRLAGTDLRSISYEQYF
DNA: TGTGCAAGTCGCTTAGCGGGGACAGACTTGAGGAGTATTTCCTACGAGCAGTACTTC

size: NA
D: NA
V: TRBV19
J: TRBJ2-5
CDR3: CASSIRTYQETQYF
DNA: TGTGCCAGTAGTATCCGGACATATCAAGAGACCCAGTACTTC

size: once
D: NA
V: TRBV9
J: TRBJ2-7
CDR3: CASSPSTGISYEQYF
DNA: TGTGCCAGCAGCCCCTCAACAGGGATTTCCTACGAGCAGTACTTC

size: NA
D: NA
V: TRBV7-9
J: TRBJ2-7
CDR3: CASSSRDQAYEQYF
DNA: TGTGCCAGCAGCTCCCGAGACCAGGCCTACGAGCAGTACTTC

size: NA
D: TRBD1
V: TRBV19
J: TRBJ1-2
CDR3: CASSLQGAQKYGYTF
DNA: TGTGCCAGTAGTCTACAGGGGGCGCAGAAGTATGGCTACACCTTC

size: NA
D: NA
V: TRBV10-1
J: TRBJ1-1
CDR3: CASSEFELIMNTEAFF
DNA: TGCGCCAGCAGTGAGTTTGAGTTGATTATGAACACTGAAGCTTTCTTT

size: NA
D: TRBD1
V: TRBV7-3
J: TRBJ2-1
CDR3: CASSLRQGRSDEQFF
DNA: TGTGCCAGCAGCTTACGACAGGGGCGCAGTGATGAGCAGTTCTTC

size: once
D: TRBD1
V: TRBV29-1
J: TRBJ1-2
CDR3: CSVEDLGTGSGYGYTF
DNA: TGCAGCGTTGAAGACTTGGGGACAGGGTCGGGCTATGGCTACACCTTC

size: NA
D: TRBD1
V: TRBV11-2
J: TRBJ1-5
CDR3: CASSLDTGTGRLIQPQHF
DNA: TGTGCCAGCAGCTTAGATACCGGGACAGGAAGGTTAATACAGCCCCAGCATTTT

size: few
D: TRBD1
V: TRBV30
J: TRBJ1-1
CDR3: CAWSLGRGRGTEAFF
DNA: TGTGCCTGGAGCCTCGGGAGGGGCAGGGGGACTGAAGCTTTCTTT

size: NA
D: NA
V: TRBV21-1
J: TRBJ2-1
CDR3: CARIPGHNNEQFF
DNA: TGTGCCAGGATTCCGGGACACAACAATGAGCAGTTCTTC

size: NA
D: TRBD1
V: TRBV5-6
J: TRBJ2-4
CDR3: CASSPDRVNIQYF
DNA: TGTGCCAGCAGCCCAGACAGGGTAAACATTCAGTACTTC

size: NA
D: NA
V: TRBV19
J: TRBJ1-5
CDR3: CASSTPVEPRQPQHF
DNA: TGTGCCAGTAGTACCCCCGTGGAGCCGCGGCAGCCCCAGCATTTT

size: few
D: TRBD1
V: TRBV9
J: TRBJ1-1
CDR3: CASSVGTGMRTEAFF
DNA: TGTGCCAGCAGCGTTGGGACAGGGATGAGGACTGAAGCTTTCTTT

size: NA
D: NA
V: TRBV6-1
J: TRBJ2-7
CDR3: CASSGLLYEQYF
DNA: TGTGCCAGCAGTGGGTTACTCTACGAGCAGTACTTC

size: NA
D: NA
V: TRBV28
J: TRBJ2-2
CDR3: CASSFDPRKENTGELFF
DNA: TGTGCCAGCAGTTTTGACCCCAGGAAGGAGAACACCGGGGAGCTGTTTTTT

size: NA
D: NA
V: TRBV10-1
J: TRBJ2-7
CDR3: CASSESVAGTYEQYF
DNA: TGCGCCAGCAGTGAATCGGTGGCAGGGACCTACGAGCAGTACTTC

size: NA
D: NA
V: TRBV29-1
J: TRBJ1-1
CDR3: CSVGGPNTEAFF
DNA: TGCAGCGTTGGGGGGCCGAACACTGAAGCTTTCTTT

size: NA
D: NA
V: TRBV28
J: TRBJ1-1
CDR3: CASRREGMNTEAFF
DNA: TGTGCCAGCAGAAGGGAGGGCATGAACACTGAAGCTTTCTTT

size: NA
D: NA
V: TRBV7-3
J: TRBJ1-1
CDR3: CASSQNTEAFF
DNA: TGTGCCAGCAGCCAGAACACTGAAGCTTTCTTT

size: NA
D: TRBD1
V: TRBV28
J: TRBJ1-2
CDR3: CASTGTGVLLRGGYTF
DNA: TGTGCCAGCACCGGGACAGGGGTCTTACTGAGGGGTGGCTACACCTTC

size: NA
D: TRBD1
V: TRBV6-1
J: TRBJ1-2
CDR3: CASSSRGESNYGYTF
DNA: TGTGCCAGCAGTAGCAGGGGGGAGTCTAACTATGGCTACACCTTC

size: NA
D: NA
V: TRBV5-1
J: TRBJ2-5
CDR3: CASSLNNREETQYF
DNA: TGCGCCAGCAGCTTGAATAACAGGGAAGAGACCCAGTACTTC

size: NA
D: NA
V: TRBV5-1
J: TRBJ1-2
CDR3: CASSLGFGGRDYGYTF
DNA: TGCGCCAGCAGCTTGGGCTTCGGAGGACGAGACTATGGCTACACCTTC